Below, one TCR beta chain is given with its context. The antigen is not known. Germline V gene data show CDR1 as MDHEN and CDR2 as SYDVKM. The CDR3 has 14 residues. V dropped 2 bases and J dropped 10; count of bases not matched to a gene: 5. Researchers report immunoSEQ v3.0 was run at survey level. The protocol was immunoSEQ multiplex PCR, while the TCRdb copy is restricted to in-frame clones and leaves out a portion. The profile shows around 20,000 clones, 85% of them singletons. The source of the sample is a study of long-term antiretroviral therapy in people with HIV. Study results and limitations: Narrower CDR3 length ranges marked HIV repertoires relative to controls. Specimen acquisition occurred between the mid-2000s and the late 2010s, potentially under older ART regimens.

V is TRBV28 and J is TRBJ2-1, with TRBD2 matching 10 bases. The clonotype comes from a man aged 18 to 29 with HIV. This specimen was unsorted PBMCs, taken 4 years after starting antiretroviral therapy. The CDR3 loop is CASSLSGGVKEQFF. CDR3 nucleotides: TGTGCCAGCAGTTTAAGCGGGGGGGTCAAGGAGCAGTTCTTC.